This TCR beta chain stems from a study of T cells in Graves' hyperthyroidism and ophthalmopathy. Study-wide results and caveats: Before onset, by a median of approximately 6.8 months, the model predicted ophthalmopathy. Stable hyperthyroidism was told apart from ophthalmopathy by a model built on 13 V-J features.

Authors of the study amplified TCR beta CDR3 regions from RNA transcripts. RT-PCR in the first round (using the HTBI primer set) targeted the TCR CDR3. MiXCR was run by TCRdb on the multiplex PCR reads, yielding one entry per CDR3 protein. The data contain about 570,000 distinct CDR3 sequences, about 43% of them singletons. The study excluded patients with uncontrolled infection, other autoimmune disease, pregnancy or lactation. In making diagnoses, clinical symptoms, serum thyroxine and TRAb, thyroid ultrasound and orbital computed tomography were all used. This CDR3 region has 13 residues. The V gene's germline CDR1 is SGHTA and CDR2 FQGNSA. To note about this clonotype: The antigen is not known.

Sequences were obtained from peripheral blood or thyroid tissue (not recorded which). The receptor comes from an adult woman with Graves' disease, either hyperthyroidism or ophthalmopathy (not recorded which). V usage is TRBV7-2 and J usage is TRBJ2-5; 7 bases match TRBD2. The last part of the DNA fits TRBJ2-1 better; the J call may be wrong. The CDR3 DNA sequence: TGTGCCAGCAGCTTAGAGCCGCCGGGGGGGCAGTTCTTC. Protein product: CASSLEPPGGQFF.